This T cell receptor (beta chain) was sequenced in a study of T-cell reconstitution after alpha-beta-depleted transplantation in children. This clonotype has a handful of counts. CDR1 is MNHEY and CDR2 is SMNVEV in the germline V gene (reference sequence). This CDR3 is 15 amino acids long. V was shortened by 2 bases and J by 7 bases, with 15 bases between the two germline ends. Preparing the TCRbeta library involved the use of unique molecular identifiers. From the PCR reads, TCRdb called clonotypes with MiXCR, one entry per CDR3 protein. The table lists fewer than 25,000 distinct CDR3 sequences, approximately 10% of them singletons.

The sequencing here drew on PBMCs from the stem cell graft donor, taken from the stem cell graft. This receptor was identified in a human donor who donated a stem cell graft to a child with chronic granulomatous disease. The genes are TRBV27 and TRBJ1-5; D ambiguous. CDR3 coding DNA: TGTGCCAGCAGTTTAACACGGTCGGGCGACCAGCCCCAGCATTTT. Its protein is CASSLTRSGDQPQHF.